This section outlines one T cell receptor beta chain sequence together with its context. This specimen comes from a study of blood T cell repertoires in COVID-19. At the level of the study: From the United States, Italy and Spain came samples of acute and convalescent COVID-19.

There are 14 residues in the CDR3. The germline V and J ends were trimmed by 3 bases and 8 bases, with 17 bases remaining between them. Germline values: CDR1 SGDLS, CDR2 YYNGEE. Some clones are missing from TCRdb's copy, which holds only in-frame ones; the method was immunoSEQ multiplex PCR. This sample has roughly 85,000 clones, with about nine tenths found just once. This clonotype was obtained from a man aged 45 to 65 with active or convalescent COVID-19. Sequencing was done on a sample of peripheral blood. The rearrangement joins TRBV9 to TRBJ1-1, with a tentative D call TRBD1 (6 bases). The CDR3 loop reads CASSAGDTRMEAFF. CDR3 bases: TGTGCCAGCAGCGCTGGGGACACCCGAATGGAAGCTTTCTTT.